A selection of T cell receptor beta chains follows, all from one sample in a study of T cells after posttransplantation cyclophosphamide. Sequencing was performed with immunoSEQ multiplex PCR; in TCRdb, only in-frame clones are kept and a portion is missing. The sample carries 6,100 or so clones, around 75% recorded once. The material sequenced was PBMCs, taken approximately 230 weeks after allogeneic stem cell transplant with posttransplant cyclophosphamide. The receptors stem from a male patient younger than 45 who received an allogeneic stem cell transplant from a related donor, was CMV-positive, and had acute GVHD only. A share of the T cells may be of graft donor origin. The CDR3 runs from the conserved cysteine through the conserved F or W. The order of the fields is D gene, V gene, J gene, clone size, CDR3 DNA, CDR3 protein. D genes are given only for firm matches. Only part of the rows carry a size: once, few, many, or a class if the clone is expanded.

D gene: .
V gene: TRBV7-9
J gene: TRBJ2-1
clone size: .
CDR3 DNA: TGTGCCAGCAGCTTAGGTATCGGCGGGGGCGATGAGCAGTTCTTC
CDR3 protein: CASSLGIGGGDEQFF

D gene: .
V gene: TRBV4-3
J gene: TRBJ2-5
clone size: .
CDR3 DNA: TGCGCCAGCAGCCAAGATAGGACACGTCAAGAGACCCAGTACTTC
CDR3 protein: CASSQDRTRQETQYF

D gene: .
V gene: TRBV27
J gene: TRBJ2-1
clone size: few
CDR3 DNA: TGTGCCAGCAGTCCTCTCTCGGGACACCCCTACAATGAGCAGTTCTTC
CDR3 protein: CASSPLSGHPYNEQFF

D gene: TRBD1
V gene: TRBV6-6
J gene: TRBJ1-2
clone size: .
CDR3 DNA: TGTGCCAGCAGTTACTCGGGCAGGGGGCGCGGATTGGGCTACACCTTC
CDR3 protein: CASSYSGRGRGLGYTF

D gene: .
V gene: TRBV6-1
J gene: TRBJ1-2
clone size: .
CDR3 DNA: TGTGCCAGCATATCTGGCGGGGTTGCTAACTATGGCTACACCTTC
CDR3 protein: CASISGGVANYGYTF

D gene: TRBD1
V gene: TRBV10-3
J gene: TRBJ1-6
clone size: .
CDR3 DNA: TGTGCCATCAGTGAGGACAGGGTTAATTCACCCCTCCACTTT
CDR3 protein: CAISEDRVNSPLHF

D gene: .
V gene: TRBV28
J gene: TRBJ2-7
clone size: .
CDR3 DNA: TGTGCCAGCTCGACTTACACTCCCGAGCAGTACTTC
CDR3 protein: CASSTYTPEQYF

D gene: TRBD1
V gene: TRBV2
J gene: TRBJ1-4
clone size: .
CDR3 DNA: TGTGCCAGCAGTGATTTCCGGGACAGGTCCTTCAAACTGTTTTTT
CDR3 protein: CASSDFRDRSFKLFF

D gene: .
V gene: TRBV5-1
J gene: TRBJ1-4
clone size: once
CDR3 DNA: TGCGCCAGCAGCTCACGGGATGGTGGTGGGAAACTGTTTTTT
CDR3 protein: CASSSRDGGGKLFF

D gene: .
V gene: TRBV19
J gene: TRBJ1-5
clone size: .
CDR3 DNA: TGTGCCAGTAGTCAAGTCCCGGGGAGCAATCAGCCCCAGCATTTT
CDR3 protein: CASSQVPGSNQPQHF

D gene: .
V gene: TRBV5-1
J gene: TRBJ1-2
clone size: .
CDR3 DNA: TGCGCCAGCAGCTTCCAGGGGAACTATGGCTACACCTTC
CDR3 protein: CASSFQGNYGYTF

D gene: TRBD1
V gene: TRBV5-1
J gene: TRBJ1-6
clone size: few
CDR3 DNA: TGCGCCAGCAGCTTGGGGACAGGGTTGAATTCACCCCTCCACTTT
CDR3 protein: CASSLGTGLNSPLHF

D gene: .
V gene: TRBV7-9
J gene: TRBJ1-5
clone size: once
CDR3 DNA: TGTGCCAGCAGCTTAGGACAGCATCAGCCCCAGCATTTT
CDR3 protein: CASSLGQHQPQHF

D gene: .
V gene: TRBV27
J gene: TRBJ1-5
clone size: .
CDR3 DNA: TGTGCCAGCAGTTTATACCAGGGCGATCAGCCCCAGCATTTT
CDR3 protein: CASSLYQGDQPQHF

D gene: .
V gene: TRBV7-9
J gene: TRBJ2-3
clone size: large
CDR3 DNA: TGTGCCAGCAACAGTAAAGCGGATAGCACAGATACGCAGTATTTT
CDR3 protein: CASNSKADSTDTQYF

D gene: TRBD1
V gene: TRBV5-1
J gene: TRBJ1-5
clone size: .
CDR3 DNA: TGCGCCAGCAGCTTGGACGGACAGGGCGAGGGCAATCAGCCCCAGCATTTT
CDR3 protein: CASSLDGQGEGNQPQHF

D gene: TRBD1
V gene: TRBV28
J gene: TRBJ2-7
clone size: .
CDR3 DNA: TGTGCCAGCAGTTCACAGGGGGCTAGCTACGAGCAGTACTTC
CDR3 protein: CASSSQGASYEQYF

D gene: TRBD1
V gene: TRBV5-1
J gene: TRBJ2-2
clone size: .
CDR3 DNA: TGCGCCAGCAGCTTGGGTGAACAGGGGGCGCCCCCCGGGGAGCTGTTTTTT
CDR3 protein: CASSLGEQGAPPGELFF

D gene: .
V gene: TRBV19
J gene: TRBJ1-2
clone size: few
CDR3 DNA: TGTGCCAGTAGTATAGAGTACAGTGCGGGCTACACCTTC
CDR3 protein: CASSIEYSAGYTF

D gene: .
V gene: TRBV23-1
J gene: TRBJ1-6
clone size: .
CDR3 DNA: TGCGCCAGCAGTCAAATGGGGTCAGGGAAGGATAATTCACCCCTCCACTTT
CDR3 protein: CASSQMGSGKDNSPLHF

D gene: .
V gene: TRBV6-1
J gene: TRBJ1-1
clone size: .
CDR3 DNA: TGTGCCAGCAGTTTCCTAGGACAGGAAGCTTTCTTT
CDR3 protein: CASSFLGQEAFF

D gene: .
V gene: TRBV9
J gene: TRBJ1-2
clone size: few
CDR3 DNA: TGTGCCAGCAGCAGGGGGTTTAGCTATGGCTACACCTTC
CDR3 protein: CASSRGFSYGYTF

D gene: TRBD1
V gene: TRBV5-1
J gene: TRBJ1-1
clone size: .
CDR3 DNA: TGCGCCAGCAGTATCACAGGGGCTGAAGCTTTCTTT
CDR3 protein: CASSITGAEAFF

D gene: TRBD2
V gene: TRBV6-1
J gene: TRBJ2-3
clone size: .
CDR3 DNA: TGTGCCAGCAGTGAAACCTGGACTAGCGCAGATACGCAGTATTTT
CDR3 protein: CASSETWTSADTQYF

D gene: .
V gene: TRBV7-2
J gene: TRBJ1-3
clone size: .
CDR3 DNA: TGTGCCAGCAGCCGCGCGGACAGCTCTGGAAACACCATATATTTT
CDR3 protein: CASSRADSSGNTIYF

D gene: .
V gene: TRBV6-5
J gene: TRBJ1-6
clone size: .
CDR3 DNA: TGTGCCAGCAGATTACTGAGGTCACCCCTCCACTTT
CDR3 protein: CASRLLRSPLHF

D gene: TRBD2
V gene: TRBV5-3
J gene: TRBJ2-3
clone size: .
CDR3 DNA: TGTGCCAGAAGCCACGGGACTAGCGGGGCCCTTAGCACAGATACGCAGTATTTT
CDR3 protein: CARSHGTSGALSTDTQYF